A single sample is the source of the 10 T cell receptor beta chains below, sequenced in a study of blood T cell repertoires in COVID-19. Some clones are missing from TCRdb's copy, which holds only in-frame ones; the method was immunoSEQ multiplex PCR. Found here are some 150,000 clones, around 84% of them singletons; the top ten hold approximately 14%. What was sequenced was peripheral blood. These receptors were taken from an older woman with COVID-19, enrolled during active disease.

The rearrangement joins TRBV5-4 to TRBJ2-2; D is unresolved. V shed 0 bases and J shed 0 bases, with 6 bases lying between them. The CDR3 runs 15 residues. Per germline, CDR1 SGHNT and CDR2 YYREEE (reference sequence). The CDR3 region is CASSLGLANTGELFF. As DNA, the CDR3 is TGTGCCAGCAGCTTGGGACTGGCGAACACCGGGGAGCTGTTTTTT.

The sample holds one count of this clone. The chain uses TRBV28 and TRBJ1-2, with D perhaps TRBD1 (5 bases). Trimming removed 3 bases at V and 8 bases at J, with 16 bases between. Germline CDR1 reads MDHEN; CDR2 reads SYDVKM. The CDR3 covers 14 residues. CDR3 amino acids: CASSLDTSMAGYTF. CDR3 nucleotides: TGTGCCAGCAGTTTGGACACTAGCATGGCCGGCTACACCTTC.

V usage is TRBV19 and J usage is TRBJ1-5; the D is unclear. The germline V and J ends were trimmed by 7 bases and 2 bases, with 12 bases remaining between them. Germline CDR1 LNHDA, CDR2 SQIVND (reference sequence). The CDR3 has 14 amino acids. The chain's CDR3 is CASTPWGGNQPQHF. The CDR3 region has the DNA TGTGCCAGTACCCCGTGGGGAGGCAATCAGCCCCAGCATTTT.

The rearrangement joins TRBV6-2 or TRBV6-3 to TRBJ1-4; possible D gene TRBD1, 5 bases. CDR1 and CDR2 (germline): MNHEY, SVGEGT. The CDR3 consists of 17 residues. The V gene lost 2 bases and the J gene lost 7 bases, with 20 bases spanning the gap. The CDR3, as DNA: TGTGCCAGCAGTTACGTCCCAGGGCTTGTTGATACTGAAAAACTGTTTTTT. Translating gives CASSYVPGLVDTEKLFF.

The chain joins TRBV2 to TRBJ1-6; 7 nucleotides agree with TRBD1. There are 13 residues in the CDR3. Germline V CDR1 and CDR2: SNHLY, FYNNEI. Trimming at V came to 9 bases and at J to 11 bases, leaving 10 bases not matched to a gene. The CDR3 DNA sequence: TGTGCCAGAGGCTCCGACAGGGACGCACCCCTCCACTTT. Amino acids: CARGSDRDAPLHF.

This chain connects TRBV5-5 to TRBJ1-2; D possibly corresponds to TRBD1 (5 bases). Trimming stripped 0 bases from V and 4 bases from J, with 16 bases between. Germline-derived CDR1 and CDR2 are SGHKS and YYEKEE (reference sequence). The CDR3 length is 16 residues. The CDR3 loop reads CASSLGGRTQFYGYTF. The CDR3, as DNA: TGTGCCAGCAGCTTGGGGGGCAGGACGCAATTCTATGGCTACACCTTC.

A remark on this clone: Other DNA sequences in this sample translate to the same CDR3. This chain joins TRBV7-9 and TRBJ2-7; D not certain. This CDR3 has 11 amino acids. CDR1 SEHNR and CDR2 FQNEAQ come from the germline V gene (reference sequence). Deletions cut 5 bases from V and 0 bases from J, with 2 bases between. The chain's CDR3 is CASSRSYEQYF. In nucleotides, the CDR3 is TGTGCCAGCAGCCGCTCCTACGAGCAGTACTTC.

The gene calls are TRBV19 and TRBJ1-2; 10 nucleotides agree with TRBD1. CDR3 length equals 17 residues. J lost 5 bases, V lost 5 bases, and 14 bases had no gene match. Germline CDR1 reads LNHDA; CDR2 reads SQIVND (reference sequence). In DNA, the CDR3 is TGTGCCAGTAGTTTACGGACAGGGGGAGTCTCTCGTTATGGCTACACCTTC. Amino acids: CASSLRTGGVSRYGYTF.

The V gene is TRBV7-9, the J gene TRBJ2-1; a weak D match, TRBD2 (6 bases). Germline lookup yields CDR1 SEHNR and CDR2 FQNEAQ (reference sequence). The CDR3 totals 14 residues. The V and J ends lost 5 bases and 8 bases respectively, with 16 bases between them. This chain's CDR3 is CASSPTSLADEQFF. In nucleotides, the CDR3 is TGTGCCAGCAGCCCCACTAGCCTCGCCGATGAGCAGTTCTTC.

CDR3 in DNA: TGTGCCAGCAGGGACACCTCAGGGGAGCAGTACGTC. Its protein product is CASRDTSGEQYV. The chain carries TRBV6-5 and TRBJ2-7; possibly TRBD1 for D (5 bases). Trimming pared 6 bases from V and 7 bases from J, leaving 13 bases between. This CDR3 comprises 12 residues. Per germline, CDR1 MNHEY and CDR2 SVGAGI.